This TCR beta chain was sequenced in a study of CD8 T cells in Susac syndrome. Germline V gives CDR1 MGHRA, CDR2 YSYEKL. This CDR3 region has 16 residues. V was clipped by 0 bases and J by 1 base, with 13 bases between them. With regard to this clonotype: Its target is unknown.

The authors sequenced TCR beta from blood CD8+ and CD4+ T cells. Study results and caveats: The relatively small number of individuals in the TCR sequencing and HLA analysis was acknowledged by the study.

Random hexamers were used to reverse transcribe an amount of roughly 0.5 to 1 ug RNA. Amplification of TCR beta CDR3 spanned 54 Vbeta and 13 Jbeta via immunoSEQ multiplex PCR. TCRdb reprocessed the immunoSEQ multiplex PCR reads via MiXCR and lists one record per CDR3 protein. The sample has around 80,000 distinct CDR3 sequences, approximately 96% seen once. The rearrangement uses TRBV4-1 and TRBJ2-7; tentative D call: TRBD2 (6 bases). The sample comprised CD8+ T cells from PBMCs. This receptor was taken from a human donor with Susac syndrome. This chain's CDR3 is CASSQDPGGISYEQYF. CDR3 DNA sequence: TGCGCCAGCAGCCAAGATCCAGGCGGGATTTCCTACGAGCAGTACTTC.